This TCR beta chain was observed in a study of OX40 agonist ivuxolimab in advanced cancers. About the study: Males comprised 70% to 90% of the group, whose mean age was approximately 60 years (range roughly 20 to 85). A partial response was reached by three patients: one with hepatocellular carcinoma and two with cutaneous melanoma.

Germline CDR1 and CDR2: MNHEY and SVGAGI. This CDR3 has 14 residues. V shed 10 bases, J shed 2 bases, and the junction held 7 bases outside the gene matches. Study-wide results and limits: Averaging showed that CD8+ T cells had more expanded clones than CD4+ did.

Comment on this clone: As yet, its antigen is unknown.

Method: immunoSEQ multiplex PCR; TCRdb's copy keeps in-frame clones and lacks some. The profile shows tens of thousands of clones, around 90% of them singletons. This sample comprised CD4+ or CD8+ T cells sorted from blood, obtained in a trial of the OX40 agonist ivuxolimab. J is TRBJ1-1 and V is TRBV6-5; 10 nucleotides align to TRBD1. This receptor was obtained from an adult with an advanced solid tumor such as melanoma, head and neck, liver or kidney cancer. CDR3 loop: CATIPTGGNTEAFF. The CDR3, as DNA: TGTGCCACGATCCCGACAGGGGGCAACACTGAAGCTTTCTTT.